This TCR beta chain appears in the sequencing data of a study of cytomegalovirus exposure and HLA in healthy donors. Study outcomes and limitations: The investigators catalogued about 170 TCR beta chains as cytomegalovirus-associated.

Donors were ostensibly healthy at sampling, although undocumented immune exposures were probable. The primer mix had 60 Vbeta and 13 Jbeta primers. TCRdb keeps only in-frame clones here, not all; method: immunoSEQ multiplex PCR. The sample consists of 130,000 or so clones, 84% of them appearing once. To note about this clone: What it recognizes is unknown.

The length of the CDR3 is 16 residues. Germline V CDR1 and CDR2: SGHDN, FVKESK. V gave up 1 base and J gave up 5 bases, with 17 bases separating them. The TCR comes from a young woman in good health and CMV-seropositive. Sequencing input: PBMCs. The chain is built from TRBV14 and TRBJ2-5, with D possibly TRBD1 on 7 matching bases. The CDR3 loop is CASSQVAGGLGETQYF. In DNA, the CDR3 is TGTGCCAGCAGCCAAGTTGCAGGGGGGCTGGGGGAGACCCAGTACTTC.